A single sample gave rise to the 17 T cell receptor beta chains below, sequenced in a study of OX40 agonist ivuxolimab in advanced cancers. The repertoire was sequenced with immunoSEQ multiplex PCR; TCRdb's copy has only in-frame clones and lacks some. The sample consists of 35,000 to 55,000 clones, 90% to 95% of them appearing once. The sequencing used CD4+ or CD8+ T cells sorted from blood, collected in a trial of the OX40 agonist ivuxolimab. These receptors were taken from an adult with an advanced solid tumor such as melanoma, head and neck, liver or kidney cancer.

The chain is built from TRBV4-3 and TRBJ1-1; D gene unclear. CDR3 length: 14 residues. Germline V gene data show CDR1 as LGHNA and CDR2 as YSLEER. Trimming took off 0 bases at V and 1 base at J, with 6 bases between the two ends. CDR3 sequence: CASSQDLANTEAFF. The CDR3 nucleotides read TGCGCCAGCAGCCAAGACCTGGCGAACACTGAAGCTTTCTTT.

As concerns this clone: A read error may account for a junction end that differs from germline. This chain uses TRBV7-7 with TRBJ2-5; D is undetermined. The germline V gene has CDR1 SSHAT and CDR2 FNYEAQ (reference sequence). There are 17 residues in the CDR3. The CDR3 DNA reads as TGTGCTAGCAGCTTAGATGTGTCTAATAGGCGCTTAGAGACCCAGTACTTC. This codes for CASSLDVSNRRLETQYF.

The chain has TRBV20-1 and TRBJ2-1; the D is unclear. The CDR3 is 11 amino acids. CDR1 is DFQATT, CDR2 SNEGSKA, per germline (reference sequence). V was cut by 4 bases and J by 8 bases, with 9 bases left in between. The CDR3, as DNA: TGCAGTGCTAAAGAGGTTTATGAGCAGTTCTTC. This gives the protein CSAKEVYEQFF.

The gene calls are TRBV27 and TRBJ1-5; D is ambiguous. The germline V gene has CDR1 MNHEY and CDR2 SMNVEV (reference sequence). Trimming shortened V by 2 bases and J by 4 bases, and 6 bases separated the two germline ends. CDR3 length equals 13 residues. The CDR3 DNA is TGTGCCAGCAGTTTAGGCAGGAATCAGCCCCAGCATTTT. Translated, it gives CASSLGRNQPQHF.

This chain uses TRBV12-5 with TRBJ1-5; D gene ambiguous. With 2 bases removed from V and 6 bases from J, the gap between germline ends came to 11 bases. Germline loops: CDR1 LGHNT, CDR2 FRNRAP. The CDR3 consists of 14 residues. Written as DNA, the CDR3 is TGTGCTAGTGGTTTGACAGAAAAGGTTCAGCCCCAGCATTTT. It codes for CASGLTEKVQPQHF. Full variable domain (remainder filled in from reference TRBV12-5 and TRBJ1-5): DARVTQTPRHKVTEMGQEVTMRCQPILGHNTVFWYRQTMMQGLELLAYFRNRAPLDDSGMPKDRFSAEMPDATLATLKIQPSEPRDSAVYFCASGLTEKVQPQHFGDGTRLSIL.

The J gene is TRBJ2-3, the V gene TRBV7-9; D gene ambiguous. V shed 5 bases and J shed 5 bases, with 20 bases lying between them. This CDR3 region has 16 residues. In germline, CDR1 is SEHNR, CDR2 FQNEAQ (reference sequence). The DNA for the CDR3 is TGTGCCAGCAGCGCGATGCGTACCCTTAGTGGAGATACGCAGTATTTT. Protein product: CASSAMRTLSGDTQYF.

The chain uses TRBV9 and TRBJ2-3; D may be TRBD1 (6 bases). The V gene lost 0 bases and the J gene lost 4 bases, with 9 bases spanning the gap. The CDR3 runs 14 residues. Germline-derived CDR1 and CDR2 are SGDLS and YYNGEE. This chain's CDR3 is CASSVGQGSDTQYF. The CDR3, as DNA: TGTGCCAGCAGCGTAGGGCAGGGGTCAGATACGCAGTATTTT.

This chain links TRBV27 with TRBJ2-6; tentatively, D is TRBD2 (5 bases). The CDR3 spans 15 residues. Trimming cost V 2 bases and J 2 bases, with 7 bases left between them. Germline V lookup: CDR1 MNHEY, CDR2 SMNVEV (reference sequence). The CDR3 DNA sequence: TGTGCCAGCAGTTTAATCGGGGCTGGGGCCAACGTCCTGACTTTC. Translating gives CASSLIGAGANVLTF.

The rearrangement links TRBV13 to TRBJ2-7; D not certain. The CDR3 length is 13 residues. Between the trimmed V and J ends, which lost 2 bases and 3 bases, there was a span of 8 bases. The germline CDR1 and CDR2 sequences are PRHDT and FYEKMQ (reference sequence). CDR3 amino acids: CASSLSPLYEQYF. The CDR3 DNA reads TGTGCCAGCAGCTTATCTCCCCTCTACGAGCAGTACTTC.

The sample holds one count of this clone. V and J are TRBV27 and TRBJ2-7, with D perhaps matching TRBD2 (5 bases). Germline-derived CDR1 and CDR2 are MNHEY and SMNVEV (reference sequence). This CDR3 is built from 14 residues. V was trimmed by 0 bases and J by 0 bases, leaving 6 bases between them. CDR3 DNA sequence: TGTGCCAGCAGTTTATCACGGGGCTCCTACGAGCAGTACTTC. This encodes CASSLSRGSYEQYF.

This clone has more than one count but fewer than ten. The chain links TRBV9 to TRBJ1-3; D is perhaps TRBD1 (5 bases). The germline V and J ends were trimmed by 3 bases and 2 bases, with 12 bases remaining between them. The CDR3 extends over 15 amino acids. Germline V gives CDR1 SGDLS, CDR2 YYNGEE. Here the CDR3 DNA reads TGTGCCAGCAGCGACGAGCAGGGTCCTGGAAACACCATATATTTT. This gives the protein CASSDEQGPGNTIYF.

The rearrangement uses TRBV10-1 and TRBJ2-3, with D possibly matching TRBD2 (5 bases). The CDR3 is 15 amino acids. Trimming removed 1 base at V and 1 base at J, with 9 bases between. The germline CDR1 and CDR2 sequences are WNHNN and SYGVQD (reference sequence). DNA of the CDR3: TGCGCCAGCAGTGAGTTGGGCGGGCGCACAGATACGCAGTATTTT. It specifies CASSELGGRTDTQYF.

The V call is TRBV13, the J call TRBJ2-3; no reliable D call. This CDR3 comprises 13 residues. Trimming took off 5 bases at V and 6 bases at J, with 12 bases between the two ends. Looked up from germline, CDR1 is PRHDT and CDR2 is FYEKMQ (reference sequence). CDR3 nucleotide sequence: TGTGCCAGCAGCCTTTCTTTGCTTGATACGCAGTATTTT. Protein sequence: CASSLSLLDTQYF.

The V gene is TRBV27, the J gene TRBJ2-1; D gene uncertain. V was trimmed by 6 bases and J by 6 bases, leaving 15 bases between them. Per germline, CDR1 MNHEY and CDR2 SMNVEV (reference sequence). CDR3 length: 14 residues. The CDR3 DNA is TGTGCCAGCAGCCCCGGTAAAGGCGGCAATGAGCAGTTCTTC. Translated: CASSPGKGGNEQFF.

The chain recombines TRBV19 with TRBJ1-5, with unresolved D. CDR1 and CDR2 from the germline V gene are LNHDA and SQIVND (reference sequence). The V gene lost 3 bases and the J gene lost 1 base, with 13 bases spanning the gap. The CDR3 covers 16 residues. This chain's CDR3 is CASSITQLGSNQPQHF. The CDR3 DNA reads TGTGCCAGTAGTATCACACAACTAGGCAGCAATCAGCCCCAGCATTTT.

This sequence joins TRBV27 and TRBJ1-1, with no clear D. The germline V and J ends were trimmed by 6 bases and 1 base, with 3 bases remaining between them. This CDR3 is built from 11 residues. Germline V gene data show CDR1 as MNHEY and CDR2 as SMNVEV (reference sequence). The chain's CDR3 is CASRGNTEAFF. CDR3 nucleotides: TGTGCCAGCAGGGGGAACACTGAAGCTTTCTTT.

The chain links TRBV6-1 to TRBJ2-1; 10 bases line up with TRBD1. This CDR3 has 15 amino acids. CDR1 is MNHNS, CDR2 SASEGT, per germline. After removal of 3 bases from V and 3 bases from J, the junction contained 2 bases not matched to a gene. CDR3 in amino acids: CASSEGQGNYNEQFF. CDR3 nucleotide sequence: TGTGCCAGCAGTGAGGGACAGGGGAACTACAATGAGCAGTTCTTC.